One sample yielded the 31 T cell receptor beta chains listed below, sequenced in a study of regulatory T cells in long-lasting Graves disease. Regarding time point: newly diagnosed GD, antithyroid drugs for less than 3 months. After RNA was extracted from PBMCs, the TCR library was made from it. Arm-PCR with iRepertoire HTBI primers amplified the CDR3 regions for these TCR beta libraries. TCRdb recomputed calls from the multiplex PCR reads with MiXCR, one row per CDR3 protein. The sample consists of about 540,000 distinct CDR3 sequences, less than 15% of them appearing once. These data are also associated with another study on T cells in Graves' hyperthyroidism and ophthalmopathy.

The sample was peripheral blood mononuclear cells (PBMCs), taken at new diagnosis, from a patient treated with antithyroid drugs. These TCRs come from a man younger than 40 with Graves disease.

This CDR3 reads CASSHEQGFVEGYTF. The DNA of the CDR3 is TGTGCCAGCAGCCATGAACAGGGGTTCGTGGAAGGCTACACCTTC. The rearrangement links TRBV4-2 to TRBJ1-2, with 7 bases that match TRBD1. The trim removed 3 bases at V and 8 bases at J, leaving 12 bases unmatched. This CDR3 region has 15 residues. The germline V gene encodes CDR1 LGHNA and CDR2 YNFKEQ.

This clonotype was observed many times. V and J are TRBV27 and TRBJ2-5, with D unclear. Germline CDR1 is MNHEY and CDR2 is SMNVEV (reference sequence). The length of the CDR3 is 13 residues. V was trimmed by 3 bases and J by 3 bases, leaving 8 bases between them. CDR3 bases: TGTGCCAGCAGTTTCGGACGAAAAGAGACCCAGTACTTC. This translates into CASSFGRKETQYF.

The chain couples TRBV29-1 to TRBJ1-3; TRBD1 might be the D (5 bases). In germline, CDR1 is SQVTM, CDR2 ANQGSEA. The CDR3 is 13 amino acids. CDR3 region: CRPGRSSGNTIYF. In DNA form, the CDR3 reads TGCAGACCGGGACGTAGCTCTGGAAACACCATATATTTT. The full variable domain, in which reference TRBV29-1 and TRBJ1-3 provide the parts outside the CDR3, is SAVISQKPSRDICQRGTSLTIQCQVDSQVTMMFWYRQQPGQSLTLIATANQGSEATYESGFVIDKFPISRPNLTFSTLTVSNMSPEDSSIYLCRPGRSSGNTIYFGEGSWLTVV.

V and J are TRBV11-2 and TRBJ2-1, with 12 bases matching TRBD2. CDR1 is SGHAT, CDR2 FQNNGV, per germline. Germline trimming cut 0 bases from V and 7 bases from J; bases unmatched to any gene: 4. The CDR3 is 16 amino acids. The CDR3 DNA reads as TGTGCCAGCAGCTTAGAACTAGCGGGAGGCTGGAATGAGCAGTTCTTC. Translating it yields CASSLELAGGWNEQFF.

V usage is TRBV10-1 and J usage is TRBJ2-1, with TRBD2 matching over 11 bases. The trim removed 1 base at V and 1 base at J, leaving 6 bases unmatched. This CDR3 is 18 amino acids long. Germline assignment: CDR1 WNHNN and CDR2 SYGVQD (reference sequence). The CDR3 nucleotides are TGCGCCAGCAGTGAGTTTATCTGGACTAGCGGGTCCTACAATGAGCAGTTCTTC. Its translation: CASSEFIWTSGSYNEQFF.

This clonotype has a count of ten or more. The CDR3 here is CASSFRVRQGIQLQQETQYF. Here the CDR3 DNA reads TGTGCCAGCAGTTTTCGTGTTAGACAGGGGATCCAACTCCAACAAGAGACCCAGTACTTC. The V gene is TRBV12-3 or TRBV12-4, the J gene TRBJ2-5; 8 bases are shared with TRBD1. The CDR3 is 20 residues long. Trimming at V came to 3 bases and at J to 2 bases, leaving 20 bases not matched to a gene.

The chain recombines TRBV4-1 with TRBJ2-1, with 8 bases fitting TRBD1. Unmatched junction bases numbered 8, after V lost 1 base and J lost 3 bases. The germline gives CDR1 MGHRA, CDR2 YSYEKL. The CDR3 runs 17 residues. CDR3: CASSQGTGTAFYNEQFF. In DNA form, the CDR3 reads TGCGCCAGCAGCCAAGGGACAGGGACAGCGTTCTACAATGAGCAGTTCTTC.

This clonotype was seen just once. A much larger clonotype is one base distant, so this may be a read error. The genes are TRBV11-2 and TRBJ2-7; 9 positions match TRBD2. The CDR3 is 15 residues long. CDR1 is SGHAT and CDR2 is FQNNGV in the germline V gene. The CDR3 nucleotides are TGCGCCAGCAGTGAGAGTCTAGCGGGACCCTACGAGCAGTACTTC. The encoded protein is CASSESLAGPYEQYF.

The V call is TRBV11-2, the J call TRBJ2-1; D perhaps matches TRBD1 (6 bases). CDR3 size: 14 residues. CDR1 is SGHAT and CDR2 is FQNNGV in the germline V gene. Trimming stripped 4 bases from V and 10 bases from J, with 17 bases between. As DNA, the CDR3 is TGTGCCAGCAGCTCAACTACAGGGAGTAAGGAGCAGTTCTTC. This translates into CASSSTTGSKEQFF.

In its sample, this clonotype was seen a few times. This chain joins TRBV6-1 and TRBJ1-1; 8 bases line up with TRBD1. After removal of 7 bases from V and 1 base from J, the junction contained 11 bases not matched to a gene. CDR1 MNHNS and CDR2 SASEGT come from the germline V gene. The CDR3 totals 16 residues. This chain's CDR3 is CASNSLRGRGNTEAFF. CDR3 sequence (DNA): TGTGCCAGCAATTCACTCAGGGGGCGCGGGAACACTGAAGCTTTCTTT.

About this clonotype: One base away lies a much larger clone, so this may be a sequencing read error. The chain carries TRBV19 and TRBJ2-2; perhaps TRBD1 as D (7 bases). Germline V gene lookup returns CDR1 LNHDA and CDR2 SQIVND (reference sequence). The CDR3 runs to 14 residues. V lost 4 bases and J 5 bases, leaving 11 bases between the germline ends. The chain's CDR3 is CASSTPGGTGELFF. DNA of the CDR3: TGTGCCAGTAGTACTCCAGGGGGGACCGGGGAGCTGTTTTTT.

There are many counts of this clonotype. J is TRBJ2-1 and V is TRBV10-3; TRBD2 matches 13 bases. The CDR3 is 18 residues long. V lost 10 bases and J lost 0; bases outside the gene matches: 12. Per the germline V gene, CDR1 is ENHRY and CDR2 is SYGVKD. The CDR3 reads CATRARTSGGSSYNEQFF. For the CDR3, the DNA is TGTGCCACCAGAGCCAGGACTAGCGGGGGAAGCTCCTACAATGAGCAGTTCTTC.

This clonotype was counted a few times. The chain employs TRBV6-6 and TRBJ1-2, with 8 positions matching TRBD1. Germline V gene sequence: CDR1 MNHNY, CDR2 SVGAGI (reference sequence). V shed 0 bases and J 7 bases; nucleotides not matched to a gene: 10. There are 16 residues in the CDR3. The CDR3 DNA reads TGTGCCAGCAGTTACTCGGACGGACAGGGAGGGTTTGGCTACACCTTC. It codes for CASSYSDGQGGFGYTF.

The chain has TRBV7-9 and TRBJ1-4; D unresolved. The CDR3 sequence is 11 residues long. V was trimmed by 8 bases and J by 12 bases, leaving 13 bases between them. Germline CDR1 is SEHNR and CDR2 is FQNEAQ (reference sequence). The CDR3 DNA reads TGTGCCAGCGCGCCACTTGGGGAACTGTTTTTT. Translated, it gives CASAPLGELFF.

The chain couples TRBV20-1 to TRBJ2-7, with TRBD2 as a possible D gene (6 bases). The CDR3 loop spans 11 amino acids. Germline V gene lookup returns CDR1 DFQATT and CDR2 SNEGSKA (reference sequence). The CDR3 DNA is TGCAGCCCCGGGGGACCGGGAGAGCAGTACTTC. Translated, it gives CSPGGPGEQYF.

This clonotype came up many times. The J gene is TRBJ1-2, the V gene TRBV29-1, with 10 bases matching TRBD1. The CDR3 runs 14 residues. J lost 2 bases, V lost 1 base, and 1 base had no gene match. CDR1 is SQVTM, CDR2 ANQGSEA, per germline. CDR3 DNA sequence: TGCAGCGTTGAAGGGGGACAGGGGAACTATGGCTACACCTTC. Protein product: CSVEGGQGNYGYTF.

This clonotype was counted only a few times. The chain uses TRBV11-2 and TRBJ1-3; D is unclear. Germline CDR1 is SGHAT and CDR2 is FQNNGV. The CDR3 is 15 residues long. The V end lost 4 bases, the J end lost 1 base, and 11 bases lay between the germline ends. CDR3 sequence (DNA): TGTGCCAGCAGCTCCGCGCTGGCTTCTGGAAACACCATATATTTT. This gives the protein CASSSALASGNTIYF. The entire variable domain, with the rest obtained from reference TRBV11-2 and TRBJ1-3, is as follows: EAGVAQSPRYKIIEKRQSVAFWCNPISGHATLYWYQQILGQGPKLLIQFQNNGVVDDSQLPKDRFSAERLKGVDSTLKIQPAKLEDSAVYLCASSSALASGNTIYFGEGSWLTVV.

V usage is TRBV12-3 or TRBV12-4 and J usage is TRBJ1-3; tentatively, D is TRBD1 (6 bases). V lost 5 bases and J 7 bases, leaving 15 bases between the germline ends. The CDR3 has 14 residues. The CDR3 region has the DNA TGTGCCAGCAGTCTCAGGGAAGGGGGGAACACCATATATTTT. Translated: CASSLREGGNTIYF.

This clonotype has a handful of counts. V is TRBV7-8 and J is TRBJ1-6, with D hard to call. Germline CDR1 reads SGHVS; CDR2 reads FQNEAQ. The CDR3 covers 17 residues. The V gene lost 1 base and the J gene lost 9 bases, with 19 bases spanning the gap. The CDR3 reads CASSLERNLRLGSPLHF. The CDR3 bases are TGTGCCAGCAGCTTAGAAAGGAATCTCCGCCTGGGTTCACCCCTCCACTTT.

The CDR3 DNA sequence: TGTGCCAGCAGGGGACTAGCGGGTCCCACAGATACGCAGTATTTT. It codes for CASRGLAGPTDTQYF. The V gene is TRBV7-9, the J gene TRBJ2-3; 12 positions match TRBD2. After removal of 6 bases from V and 2 bases from J, the junction contained 3 bases not matched to a gene. The CDR3 consists of 15 residues. The germline V gene encodes CDR1 SEHNR and CDR2 FQNEAQ (reference sequence).

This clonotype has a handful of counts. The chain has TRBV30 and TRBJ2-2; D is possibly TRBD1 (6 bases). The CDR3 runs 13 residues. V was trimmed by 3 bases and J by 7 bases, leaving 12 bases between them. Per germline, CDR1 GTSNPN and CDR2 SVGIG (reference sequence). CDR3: CAWRRQEVGELFF. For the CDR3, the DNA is TGTGCCTGGAGGAGACAGGAAGTCGGGGAGCTGTTTTTT.

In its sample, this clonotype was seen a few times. The CDR3 DNA sequence: TGTGCCAGCAACCCCAGCGGGAGGGTCGTCGATACGCAGTATTTT. Amino acid sequence: CASNPSGRVVDTQYF. The rearrangement joins TRBV6-1 to TRBJ2-3, with 10 bases matching TRBD2. Germline V gives CDR1 MNHNS, CDR2 SASEGT. This CDR3 is built from 15 residues. J lost 6 bases, V lost 7 bases, and 10 bases had no gene match.

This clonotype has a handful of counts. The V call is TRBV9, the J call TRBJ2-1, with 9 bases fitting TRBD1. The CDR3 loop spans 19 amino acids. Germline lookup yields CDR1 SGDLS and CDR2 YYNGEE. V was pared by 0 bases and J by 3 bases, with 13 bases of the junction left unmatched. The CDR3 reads CASSVADGLGTGRYNEQFF. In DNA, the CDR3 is TGTGCCAGCAGCGTAGCAGACGGACTGGGGACAGGGCGCTACAATGAGCAGTTCTTC.

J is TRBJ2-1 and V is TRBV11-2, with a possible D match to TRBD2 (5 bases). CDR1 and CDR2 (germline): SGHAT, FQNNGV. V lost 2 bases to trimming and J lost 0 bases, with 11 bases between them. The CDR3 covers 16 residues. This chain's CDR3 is CASSLSREFSYNEQFF. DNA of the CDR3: TGTGCCAGCAGCTTATCACGGGAATTCTCCTACAATGAGCAGTTCTTC.

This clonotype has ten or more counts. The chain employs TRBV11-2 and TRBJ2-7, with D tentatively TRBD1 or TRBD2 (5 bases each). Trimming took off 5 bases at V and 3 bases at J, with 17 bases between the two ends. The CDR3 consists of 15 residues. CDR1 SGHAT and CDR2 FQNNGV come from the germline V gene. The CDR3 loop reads CASSPSGTPGYEQYF. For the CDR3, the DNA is TGTGCCAGCAGCCCCTCCGGGACCCCCGGCTACGAGCAGTACTTC.

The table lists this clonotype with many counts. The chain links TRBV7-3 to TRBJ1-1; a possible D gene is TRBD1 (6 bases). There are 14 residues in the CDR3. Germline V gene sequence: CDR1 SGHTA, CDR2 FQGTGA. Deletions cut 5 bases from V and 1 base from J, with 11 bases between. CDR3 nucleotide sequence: TGTGCCAGCAGCGTGGGACACCAGAACACTGAAGCTTTCTTT. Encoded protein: CASSVGHQNTEAFF.

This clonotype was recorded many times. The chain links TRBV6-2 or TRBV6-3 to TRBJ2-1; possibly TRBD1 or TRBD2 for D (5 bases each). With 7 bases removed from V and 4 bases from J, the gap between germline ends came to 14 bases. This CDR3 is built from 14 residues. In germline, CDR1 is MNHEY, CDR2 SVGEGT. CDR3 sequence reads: CASTEGTLYNEQFF. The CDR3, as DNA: TGTGCCAGCACGGAAGGGACCCTTTACAATGAGCAGTTCTTC.

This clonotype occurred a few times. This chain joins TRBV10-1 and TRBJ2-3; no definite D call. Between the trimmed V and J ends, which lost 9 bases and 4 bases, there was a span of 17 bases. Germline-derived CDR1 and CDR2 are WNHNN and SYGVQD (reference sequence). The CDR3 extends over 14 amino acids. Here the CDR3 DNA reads TGCGCCAGTTCGGAGAGTGTATCGGCAGATACGCAGTATTTT. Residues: CASSESVSADTQYF.

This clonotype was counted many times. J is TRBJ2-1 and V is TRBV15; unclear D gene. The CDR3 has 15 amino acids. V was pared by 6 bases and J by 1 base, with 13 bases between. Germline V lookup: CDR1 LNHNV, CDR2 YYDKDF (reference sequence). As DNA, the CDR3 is TGTGCCACCAGAACCGGTGGCGGTTCCTACAATGAGCAGTTCTTC. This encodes CATRTGGGSYNEQFF.

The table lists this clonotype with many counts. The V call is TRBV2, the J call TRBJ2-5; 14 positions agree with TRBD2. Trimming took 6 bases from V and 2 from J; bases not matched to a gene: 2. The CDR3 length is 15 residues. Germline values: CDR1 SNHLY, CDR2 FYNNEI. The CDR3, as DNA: TGTGCCAGCAGGGGACTAGCGGGAGCTCAAGAGACCCAGTACTTC. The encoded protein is CASRGLAGAQETQYF.

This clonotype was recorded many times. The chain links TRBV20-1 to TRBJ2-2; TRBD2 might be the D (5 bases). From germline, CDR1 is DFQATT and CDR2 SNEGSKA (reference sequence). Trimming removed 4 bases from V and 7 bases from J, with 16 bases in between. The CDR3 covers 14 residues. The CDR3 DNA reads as TGCAGTGCTATAATTCCGGGGAGAGGCGGGGAGCTGTTTTTT. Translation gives CSAIIPGRGGELFF.